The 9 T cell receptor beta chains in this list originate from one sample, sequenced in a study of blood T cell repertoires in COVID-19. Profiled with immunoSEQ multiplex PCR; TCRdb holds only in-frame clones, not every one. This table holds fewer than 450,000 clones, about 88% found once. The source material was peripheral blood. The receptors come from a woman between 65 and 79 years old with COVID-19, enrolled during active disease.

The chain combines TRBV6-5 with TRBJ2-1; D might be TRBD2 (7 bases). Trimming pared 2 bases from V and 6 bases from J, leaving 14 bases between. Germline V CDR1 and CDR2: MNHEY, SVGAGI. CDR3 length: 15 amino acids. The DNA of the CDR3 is TGTGCCAGCAGTTACCCGGGGGGCCCCCCCAATGAGCAGTTCTTC. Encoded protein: CASSYPGGPPNEQFF.

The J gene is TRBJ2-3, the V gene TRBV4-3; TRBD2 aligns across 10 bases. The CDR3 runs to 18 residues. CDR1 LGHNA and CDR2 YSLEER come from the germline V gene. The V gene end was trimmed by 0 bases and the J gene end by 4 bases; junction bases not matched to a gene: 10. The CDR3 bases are TGCGCCAGCAGCCAAGAAGGGTACAGCGGGGGGGCCGCAGATACGCAGTATTTT. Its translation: CASSQEGYSGGAADTQYF.

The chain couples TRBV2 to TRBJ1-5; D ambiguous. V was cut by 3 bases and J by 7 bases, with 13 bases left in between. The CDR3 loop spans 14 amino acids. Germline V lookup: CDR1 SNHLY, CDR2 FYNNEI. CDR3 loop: CASSDSVPGQPQHF. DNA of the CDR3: TGTGCCAGCAGTGATTCGGTCCCCGGGCAGCCCCAGCATTTT.

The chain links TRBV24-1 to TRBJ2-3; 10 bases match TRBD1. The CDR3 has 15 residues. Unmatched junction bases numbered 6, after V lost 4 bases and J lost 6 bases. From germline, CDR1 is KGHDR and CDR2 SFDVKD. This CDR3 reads CATSDQSDRGDTQYF. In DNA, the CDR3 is TGTGCCACCAGTGACCAATCGGACAGGGGGGATACGCAGTATTTT.

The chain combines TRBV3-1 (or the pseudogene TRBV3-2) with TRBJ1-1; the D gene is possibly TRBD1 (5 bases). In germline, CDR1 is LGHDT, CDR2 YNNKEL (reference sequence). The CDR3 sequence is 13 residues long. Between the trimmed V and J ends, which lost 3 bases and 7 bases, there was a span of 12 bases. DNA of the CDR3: TGTGCCAGCAGCCACCAGGGCCGAGGTGAAGCTTTCTTT. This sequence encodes CASSHQGRGEAFF.

CDR3 region: CASSQGTGRYEQYF. In nucleotides, the CDR3 is TGTGCCAGCAGCCAGGGGACAGGGAGGTACGAGCAGTACTTC. The V call is TRBV7-2, the J call TRBJ2-7, with TRBD1 matching over 9 bases. This CDR3 comprises 14 residues. Germline V gene data show CDR1 as SGHTA and CDR2 as FQGNSA. The trim removed 5 bases at V and 4 bases at J, leaving 6 bases unmatched.

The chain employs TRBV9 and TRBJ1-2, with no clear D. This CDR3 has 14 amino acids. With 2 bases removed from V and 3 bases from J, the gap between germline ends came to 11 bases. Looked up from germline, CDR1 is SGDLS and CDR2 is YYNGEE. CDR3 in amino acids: CASSVSQQDYGYTF. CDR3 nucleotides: TGTGCCAGCAGCGTGTCTCAACAAGACTATGGCTACACCTTC.

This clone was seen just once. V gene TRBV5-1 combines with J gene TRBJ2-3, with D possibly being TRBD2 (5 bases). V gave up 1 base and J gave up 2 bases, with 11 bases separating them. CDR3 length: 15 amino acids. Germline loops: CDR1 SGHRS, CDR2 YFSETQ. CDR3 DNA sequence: TGCGCCAGCAGCTTGACGGGGTCCCTCACAGATACGCAGTATTTT. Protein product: CASSLTGSLTDTQYF.

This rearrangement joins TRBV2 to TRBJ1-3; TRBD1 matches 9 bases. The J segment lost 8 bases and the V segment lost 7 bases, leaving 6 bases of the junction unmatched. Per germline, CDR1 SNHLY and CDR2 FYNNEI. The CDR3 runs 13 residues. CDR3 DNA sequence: TGTGCCAGCAATCTCCGGGACAGGGACACCATATATTTT. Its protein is CASNLRDRDTIYF.